Listed below are T cell receptor beta chains from one sample, sequenced in a study of vaccination and CD4 T cells after COVID-19. MiXCR, run by TCRdb on the PCR reads, gives a single entry per CDR3 protein. The sample gives roughly 3,000 distinct CDR3 sequences, approximately 29% of which show up once; roughly 27% is in the top ten. Antigen specificity for these receptors is unknown. Material: CD4+ T cells from blood, cultured in vitro, obtained after SARS-CoV-2 vaccination. The origin of the receptors is a human donor who had recovered from COVID-19. Each CDR3 is given with its conserved first and last residue. The D gene is left open where the match is weak. Size values are once, few and many counts, or a class for expanded clones, and some rows have none.

>TRBJ2-6|.|.|TRBV6-4
TGTGCCAGCAGTGACTCGAGGGGGTCAGGCACTGGGGCCAACGTCCTGACTTTC
CASSDSRGSGTGANVLTF
>TRBJ1-1|TRBD1|.|TRBV11-1
TGTGCCAGCAGCTGGGACAGGGGCGTGAAGGACACTGAAGCTTTCTTT
CASSWDRGVKDTEAFF
>TRBJ2-7|TRBD2|.|TRBV7-2
TGTGCCAGCAGGTCTGGGACTAGCGGGGACTTAGAGGAGCAGTACTTC
CASRSGTSGDLEEQYF
>TRBJ2-2|.|.|TRBV11-3
TGTGCCAGCAGCTTAGAAGGGCGCGGGGAGCTGTTTTTT
CASSLEGRGELFF
>TRBJ1-1|TRBD1|few|TRBV7-2
TGTGCCAGCAGCTTGGGACAGCTAGACTACACTGAAGCTTTCTTT
CASSLGQLDYTEAFF
>TRBJ1-5|.|.|TRBV7-8
TGTGCCAGCAGCAAAGGAGGGGGGCGCAGCAGCAATCAGCCCCAGCATTTT
CASSKGGGRSSNQPQHF
>TRBJ1-2|TRBD1|large|TRBV19
TGTGCCAGTACCCCCGACGGCAGGGGGGCCTATGGCTACACCTTC
CASTPDGRGAYGYTF
>TRBJ1-5|.|few|TRBV15
TGTGCCACCAGCAGAGATAGTTTCAAGGAGGGGAAGCAGCCCCAGCATTTT
CATSRDSFKEGKQPQHF
>TRBJ2-7|TRBD2|.|TRBV27
TGTGCCAGCAGTCCTCGGTCGACTAGCGGGGGACCCTACGAGCAGTACTTC
CASSPRSTSGGPYEQYF
>TRBJ1-2|TRBD1|medium-sized|TRBV6-2/TRBV6-3
TGTGCCAGCACCATGCGACAGGGAGGTATCTATGGCTACACCTTC
CASTMRQGGIYGYTF
>TRBJ1-5|.|.|TRBV18
TGTGCCAGCTCCGCAGTACAGGAGGCTAGCGATCAGCCCCAGCATTTT
CASSAVQEASDQPQHF
>TRBJ1-3|.|.|TRBV7-9
TGTGCCAGCAGCTTTAACAGGGATCATTCTGGAAACACCATATATTTT
CASSFNRDHSGNTIYF
>TRBJ1-2|.|few|TRBV7-2
TGTGCCAGCACCTCCCCAGGACGAGATGGCTACACCTTC
CASTSPGRDGYTF
>TRBJ1-5|.|.|TRBV20-1
TGCAGTGCTAGGGGTGGGGGGCATAAAAATCAGCCCCAGCATTTT
CSARGGGHKNQPQHF
>TRBJ2-7|TRBD2|medium-sized|TRBV15
TGTGCCACCAGGGGAGGGAGCTCCTACGAGCAGTACTTC
CATRGGSSYEQYF
>TRBJ1-2|.|few|TRBV7-8
TGTGCCAGCAGCTACCTCGGACAGTCCTCTAACTATGGCTACACCTTC
CASSYLGQSSNYGYTF
>TRBJ2-3|.|.|TRBV27
TGTGCCAGCAGTTTATCGGGAGGTACGCAGTATTTT
CASSLSGGTQYF
>TRBJ1-2|.|few|TRBV10-3
TGTGCCATCACTGGGACTACGGACTACTACACCTTC
CAITGTTDYYTF
>TRBJ2-1|TRBD2|few|TRBV7-9
TGTGCCAGCAGCTTAGAAGAGCGACTAGCGGGGGGGCCTGAGCAGTTCTTC
CASSLEERLAGGPEQFF
>TRBJ1-2|TRBD1|medium-sized|TRBV15
TGTGCCACCAGCCCCCATACAGGGGTTTGGGGTGGCTACACCTTC
CATSPHTGVWGGYTF
>TRBJ1-2|TRBD1|medium-sized|TRBV19
TGTGCCAGTAGTACGTCCCCGGGACAGGGGGCGGTCTATGGCTACACCTTC
CASSTSPGQGAVYGYTF
>TRBJ2-7|.|.|TRBV7-3
TGTGCCAGCAGCTTCCCGAAATGGAGCTCCTACGAGCAGTACTTC
CASSFPKWSSYEQYF
>TRBJ1-6|TRBD1|few|TRBV10-3
TGTGCCATCAGTGAGCAGGGGGATAATTCACCCCTCCACTTT
CAISEQGDNSPLHF
>TRBJ2-5|.|.|TRBV5-1
TGCGCCAGCAGCTTCCGCCAAGAGACCCAGTACTTC
CASSFRQETQYF
>TRBJ1-6|.|.|TRBV6-5
TGTGCCAGCAGTTACGGGCAGGGGAAGGGTAATTCACCCCTCCACTTT
CASSYGQGKGNSPLHF
>TRBJ1-2|.|medium-sized|TRBV15
TGTGCCACCAGTGAGGGTGCCTATGGCTACACCTTC
CATSEGAYGYTF
>TRBJ1-5|.|few|TRBV7-2
TGTGCCAGCAGCATCTTCTTAAGGCAGCCCCAGCATTTT
CASSIFLRQPQHF
>TRBJ1-2|TRBD1|medium-sized|TRBV20-1
TGCAGTTCTTTATCCGGGACAGGGGACGGCTACACCTTC
CSSLSGTGDGYTF
>TRBJ2-3|.|large|TRBV27
TGTGCCAGTACGACCCGACTAACAGATACGCAGTATTTT
CASTTRLTDTQYF
>TRBJ2-3|TRBD2|once|TRBV11-3
TGTGCCAGCAGCGCGATAGCGGGGGACCCAGATACGCAGTATTTT
CASSAIAGDPDTQYF
>TRBJ2-1|.|once|TRBV7-9
TGTGCCAGCAGCACCCTCGGACACCTCTCCTACAATGAGCAGTTCTTC
CASSTLGHLSYNEQFF
>TRBJ1-2|TRBD1|.|TRBV19
TGTGCCAGTAGTATCCCCCGGACAGGGTTTGACTATGGCTACACCTTC
CASSIPRTGFDYGYTF
>TRBJ1-1|.|medium-sized|TRBV20-1
TGCAGTGCTAGAGATAATGGGCGGCTCCGTAACACTGAAGCTTTCTTT
CSARDNGRLRNTEAFF
>TRBJ2-7|TRBD2|large|TRBV15
TGTGCCACCAGCAGAGATGGAGGGGACTACTACGAGCAGTACTTC
CATSRDGGDYYEQYF
>TRBJ2-5|.|large|TRBV27
TGTGCCAGCAGTTTATCTAGGGGGAAAGAGACCCAGTACTTC
CASSLSRGKETQYF
>TRBJ2-7|TRBD1|medium-sized|TRBV15
TGTGCCACCAGTACCGGACAGGGGTCAAACGAGCAGTACTTC
CATSTGQGSNEQYF
>TRBJ1-2|.|medium-sized|TRBV20-1
TGCAGTGCTCACCGAGGACAGTCCAACTATGGCTACACCTTC
CSAHRGQSNYGYTF